A single sample is the source of the 7 T cell receptor beta chains below, sequenced in a study of cytotoxic CD8 clonotypes in ibrutinib-treated CLL. Clones were read by immunoSEQ multiplex PCR, and TCRdb kept only the in-frame ones, dropping some. The table shows about 300,000 clones, with approximately 76% occurring only once. The material sequenced was PBMCs, taken at disease progression, from a patient treated with ibrutinib. All receptors derive from a human donor with chronic lymphocytic leukemia.

CDR3 in amino acids: CASSRRGQGRGTEAFF. The CDR3 DNA reads as TGTGCCAGTAGTAGACGAGGACAGGGAAGGGGCACTGAAGCTTTCTTT. The V call is TRBV19, the J call TRBJ1-1; 8 bases match TRBD1. The ends lost 4 bases at V and 4 bases at J; junction bases unmatched: 11. Per the germline V gene, CDR1 is LNHDA and CDR2 is SQIVND (reference sequence). The CDR3 is 16 residues long.

The J gene is TRBJ2-4, the V gene TRBV13, with 9 bases identical to TRBD2. The CDR3 loop spans 18 amino acids. The germline V gene encodes CDR1 PRHDT and CDR2 FYEKMQ (reference sequence). Germline trimming cut 4 bases from V and 7 bases from J; bases unmatched to any gene: 17. CDR3 in DNA: TGTGCCAGCAGCTCTTATGGCCCCAGCGGGGGGCAGTGGAACATTCAGTACTTC. Translating gives CASSSYGPSGGQWNIQYF.

This clone was detected only a few times. The chain uses TRBV2 and TRBJ2-5; D gene unclear. V lost 8 bases and J 5 bases, leaving 9 bases between the germline ends. CDR3 length equals 11 residues. Germline CDR1 and CDR2: SNHLY and FYNNEI. This CDR3 is CASPRLETQYF. CDR3 bases: TGTGCCAGCCCCAGGTTGGAGACCCAGTACTTC.

The genes are TRBV27 and TRBJ2-7, with D unclear. Germline assignment: CDR1 MNHEY and CDR2 SMNVEV (reference sequence). V was cut by 3 bases and J by 7 bases, with 13 bases left in between. The length of the CDR3 is 13 residues. The CDR3 loop reads CASSFTLHSEQYF. Here the CDR3 DNA reads TGTGCCAGCAGTTTCACCCTCCATTCGGAGCAGTACTTC.

Only one count was recorded for this clone. V and J are TRBV29-1 and TRBJ2-7, with 9 bases identical to TRBD1. This CDR3 has 17 amino acids. V trimming: 0 bases; J trimming: 6 bases; junction bases outside the gene matches: 15. From germline, CDR1 is SQVTM and CDR2 ANQGSEA. The DNA for the CDR3 is TGCAGCGTTGAAGACCCGACCCTTACAGGGGGCGCCTCCGAGCAGTACTTC. Its translation: CSVEDPTLTGGASEQYF.

The rearrangement joins TRBV5-1 to TRBJ1-2; D is perhaps TRBD1 (5 bases). The length of the CDR3 is 15 residues. With 3 bases removed from V and 0 bases from J, the gap between germline ends came to 12 bases. Germline V gene data show CDR1 as SGHRS and CDR2 as YFSETQ. CDR3 amino acids: CASSWSTVANYGYTF. The CDR3 DNA sequence: TGCGCCAGCAGCTGGTCGACAGTGGCTAACTATGGCTACACCTTC.

V is TRBV2 and J is TRBJ2-2, with D perhaps TRBD1 (6 bases). Germline-derived CDR1 and CDR2 are SNHLY and FYNNEI. The CDR3 has 13 amino acids. V was trimmed by 7 bases and J by 6 bases, leaving 12 bases between them. The CDR3 DNA is TGTGCCAGCACGGGTACAGGGTCCGGGGAGCTGTTTTTT. Encoded protein: CASTGTGSGELFF.